What follows are 23 T cell receptor beta chains derived from one specimen sequenced in a study of beta chain features in type 1 diabetes. Study results and limitations: TCRB CDR3 length was moderately but significantly reduced in all four CD4+ subsets of Type 1 diabetes patients.

For these receptors, no antigen is known. The investigators reverse transcribed all of the isolated RNA, so they sequenced expressed TCRB transcripts. Assay used: immunoSEQ multiplex PCR; TCRdb lists only in-frame clones, some missing. The sample shows around 340,000 clones, 9.3% of them seen only once. Sequenced: central memory CD4+ T cells from blood. The receptor set was obtained from a man aged 25 to 45 with type 1 diabetes.

V is TRBV30 and J is TRBJ1-2, with 8 bases that match TRBD1. The CDR3 covers 13 residues. The V segment lost 2 bases and the J segment 8 bases; nucleotides outside the gene matches: 7. Germline V gene sequence: CDR1 GTSNPN, CDR2 SVGIG (reference sequence). The CDR3 bases are TGTGCCTGGAGTAGTGGACAGGGTGGAGGCTACACCTTC. This gives the protein CAWSSGQGGGYTF.

J is TRBJ1-2 and V is TRBV15, with TRBD1 matching over 9 bases. V lost 2 bases, J lost 8 bases, and 21 bases stayed unmatched. This CDR3 region has 19 residues. In germline, CDR1 is LNHNV, CDR2 YYDKDF (reference sequence). CDR3 protein: CATSRQTASGTGSVRGYTF. In DNA form, the CDR3 reads TGTGCCACCAGCAGACAAACCGCCTCCGGGACAGGGTCGGTTCGGGGCTACACCTTC.

This clone has only a few counts. The rearrangement joins TRBV18 to TRBJ2-3; 7 bases are a match to TRBD2. Losses at the gene ends were 2 bases for V and 0 bases for J; bases not matched to a gene: 8. The CDR3 consists of 17 residues. Germline V CDR1 and CDR2: KGHSH, LQKENI. The CDR3 DNA sequence: TGTGCCAGCTCACCAAGTCCTAGCGGTGCTAGCACAGATACGCAGTATTTT. This gives the protein CASSPSPSGASTDTQYF.

This clone was seen a few times. This sample includes further DNA sequences coding for the same CDR3. The genes are TRBV18 and TRBJ2-1, with 9 bases aligning to TRBD1. The V and J ends lost 3 bases and 4 bases, in that order; junction bases with no gene match: 4. The CDR3 is 15 amino acids. CDR1 is KGHSH, CDR2 LQKENI, per germline. CDR3 DNA: TGTGCCAGCTCACCTCCCGGGACAGGGTACAATGAGCAGTTCTTC. Protein product: CASSPPGTGYNEQFF.

In regard to this clone: At the DNA level, this CDR3 is encoded by other sequences in the same sample as well. The chain's CDR3 is CASSPRTGDGYTF. The CDR3 DNA is TGTGCCAGCAGTCCGAGGACAGGGGACGGCTACACCTTC. The chain uses TRBV27 and TRBJ1-2; 9 positions match TRBD1. After removal of 5 bases from V and 8 bases from J, the junction contained 6 bases not matched to a gene. This CDR3 has 13 amino acids. Germline CDR1 and CDR2: MNHEY and SMNVEV (reference sequence).

This clone has only a few counts. V usage is TRBV9 and J usage is TRBJ1-1, with D unclear. The CDR3 length is 13 residues. V was shortened by 0 bases and J by 4 bases, with 7 bases between the two germline ends. The germline gives CDR1 SGDLS, CDR2 YYNGEE. CDR3 sequence (DNA): TGTGCCAGCAGCGTAGACCTGGTCACTGAAGCTTTCTTT. It translates to CASSVDLVTEAFF.

This clone has more than one count but fewer than ten. This chain connects TRBV4-3 to TRBJ2-3; 8 bases match TRBD2. V lost 5 bases, J lost 0 bases, and 4 bases stayed unmatched. CDR1 LGHNA and CDR2 YSLEER come from the germline V gene. CDR3 size: 15 residues. Written as DNA, the CDR3 is TGCGCCAGCAGCGAGCGGGGGCCGAGCACAGATACGCAGTATTTT. Translation gives CASSERGPSTDTQYF.

This clone was counted between two and nine times. The chain uses TRBV5-1 and TRBJ1-2, with 9 bases identical to TRBD1. This CDR3 is 17 amino acids long. Germline V gives CDR1 SGHRS, CDR2 YFSETQ. V was pared by 0 bases and J by 7 bases, with 13 bases of the junction left unmatched. The CDR3, as DNA: TGCGCCAGCAGCTTGGTGGCGGACAGGGGCTGGGGATCTGGCTACACCTTC. Translating gives CASSLVADRGWGSGYTF.

This chain joins TRBV30 and TRBJ2-1; D unresolved. The germline V and J ends were trimmed by 0 bases and 7 bases, with 4 bases remaining between them. This CDR3 comprises 11 residues. CDR1 is GTSNPN, CDR2 SVGIG, per germline (reference sequence). This CDR3 reads CAWSVFNEQFF. DNA for the CDR3: TGTGCCTGGAGTGTATTTAATGAGCAGTTCTTC. Full variable domain (outside the CDR3, taken from reference TRBV30 and TRBJ2-1): SQTIHQWPATLVQPVGSPLSLECTVEGTSNPNLYWYRQAAGRGLQLLFYSVGIGQISSEVPQNLSASRPQDRQFILSSKKLLLSDSGFYLCAWSVFNEQFFGPGTRLTVL.

Only a few counts were recorded for this clone. V and J are TRBV7-2 and TRBJ1-2; D is unresolved. With 1 base removed from V and 2 bases from J, the gap between germline ends came to 11 bases. The CDR3 extends over 15 amino acids. Germline lookup yields CDR1 SGHTA and CDR2 FQGNSA. The CDR3 DNA sequence: TGTGCCAGCAGCTTAGATCGGCGGGTAAACTATGGCTACACCTTC. Its protein product is CASSLDRRVNYGYTF.

This clone has only a few counts. V usage is TRBV14 and J usage is TRBJ1-2; a weak D match, TRBD1 (5 bases). V lost 4 bases, J lost 7 bases, and 16 bases lay in between. The germline gives CDR1 SGHDN, CDR2 FVKESK. This CDR3 spans 14 amino acids. Here the CDR3 DNA reads TGTGCCAGCAGCCTAAGCGGGGGGATAGGTGGCTACACCTTC. Its translation: CASSLSGGIGGYTF.

The table lists this clone with a few counts. The rearrangement joins TRBV29-1 to TRBJ2-1; the D gene could be TRBD1 or TRBD2 (5 bases each). This CDR3 spans 12 amino acids. With 6 bases removed from V and 9 bases from J, the gap between germline ends came to 15 bases. Germline CDR1 and CDR2: SQVTM and ANQGSEA. CDR3 in amino acids: CSVQDLRGEQFF. The DNA of the CDR3 is TGCAGCGTCCAGGACTTGAGGGGTGAGCAGTTCTTC.

There are a few counts of this clone. This chain joins TRBV28 and TRBJ2-2; 8 positions agree with TRBD1. Germline CDR1 and CDR2: MDHEN and SYDVKM. The CDR3 is 15 amino acids. V shed 4 bases, J shed 5 bases, and the junction held 6 bases outside the gene matches. The CDR3 DNA reads TGTGCCAGCAGTTCAGGGGGCCAGGGGACCGGGGAGCTGTTTTTT. This encodes CASSSGGQGTGELFF.

This clone was seen more than once but under ten times. The chain has TRBV14 and TRBJ2-7; D ambiguous. Germline V CDR1 and CDR2: SGHDN, FVKESK. Trimming left V 2 bases short and J 3 bases short, with 11 bases between. CDR3 length: 14 amino acids. In nucleotides, the CDR3 is TGTGCCAGCAGCCAAAAGTCCGGCGTCTACGAGCAGTACTTC. Its protein is CASSQKSGVYEQYF.

Only a few counts were recorded for this clone. The V and J genes are TRBV7-2 and TRBJ2-1, with TRBD2 matching 10 bases. CDR3 length: 15 residues. Losses at the gene ends were 0 bases for V and 8 bases for J; bases not matched to a gene: 4. Per germline, CDR1 SGHTA and CDR2 FQGNSA. CDR3 DNA: TGTGCCAGCAGCTTAGCGACTAGCGGGCAGGATGAGCAGTTCTTC. As protein: CASSLATSGQDEQFF.

This clone was counted a few times. The CDR3 nucleotides are TGTGCCAGCAGCCAAGATCCAGGGAGGCGGCGAGAGACCCAGTACTTC. Its protein product is CASSQDPGRRRETQYF. This rearrangement joins TRBV14 to TRBJ2-5; D is possibly TRBD2 (6 bases). CDR3 size: 16 residues. Trimming removed 0 bases from V and 4 bases from J, with 15 bases in between. CDR1 is SGHDN and CDR2 is FVKESK in the germline V gene.

The V call is TRBV12-5, the J call TRBJ2-1; D not resolved. The CDR3 totals 10 residues. Looked up from germline, CDR1 is LGHNT and CDR2 is FRNRAP. V was trimmed by 1 base and J by 9 bases, leaving 1 base between them. The DNA of the CDR3 is TGTGCTAGTGGTTTGGCTGAGCAGTTCTTC. Amino acid sequence: CASGLAEQFF. Variable domain in full (rest from reference TRBV12-5 and TRBJ2-1): DARVTQTPRHKVTEMGQEVTMRCQPILGHNTVFWYRQTMMQGLELLAYFRNRAPLDDSGMPKDRFSAEMPDATLATLKIQPSEPRDSAVYFCASGLAEQFFGPGTRLTVL.

The chain is built from TRBV4-1 and TRBJ2-7; tentatively, D is TRBD2 (5 bases). This CDR3 spans 13 amino acids. The V end was cut by 4 bases, the J end by 0 bases, with 7 bases between. The germline gives CDR1 MGHRA, CDR2 YSYEKL. CDR3 nucleotide sequence: TGCGCCAGCAGCCGAGACTACTCCTACGAGCAGTACTTC. Its protein product is CASSRDYSYEQYF.

This clone was detected a few times. The J gene is TRBJ1-2, the V gene TRBV11-2, with D possibly being TRBD1 (6 bases). The V end was cut by 7 bases, the J end by 4 bases, with 22 bases between. CDR3 size: 16 residues. Germline assignment: CDR1 SGHAT and CDR2 FQNNGV. In DNA, the CDR3 is TGTGCCAGCATCTCGGGGGCAGGCGGAGTACCCTATGGCTACACCTTC. Translating it yields CASISGAGGVPYGYTF.

This clone occurred a few times. The CDR3 coding sequence is TGCGCCAGCAGCCAAGGTTCCGGGGTCGAGACCGGGGAGCTGTTTTTT. It encodes CASSQGSGVETGELFF. This chain connects TRBV4-3 to TRBJ2-2; weak D call: TRBD2 (5 bases). The CDR3 runs to 16 residues. Trimming shortened V by 1 base and J by 5 bases, and 14 bases separated the two germline ends. Germline V lookup: CDR1 LGHNA, CDR2 YSLEER.

This clone occurred a few times. The V call is TRBV20-1, the J call TRBJ2-3, with D maybe TRBD1 (5 bases). V lost 6 bases and J 4 bases, leaving 8 bases between the germline ends. The CDR3 covers 11 residues. From germline, CDR1 is DFQATT and CDR2 SNEGSKA (reference sequence). CDR3 in DNA: TGCAGTGCAGCAGGGTCAGATACGCAGTATTTT. Translation: CSAAGSDTQYF.

This clone came up a few times. The chain links TRBV6-5 to TRBJ2-5, with a weak D call TRBD1 (6 bases). Germline CDR1 is MNHEY and CDR2 is SVGAGI. CDR3 size: 13 residues. V lost 7 bases to trimming and J lost 7 bases, with 16 bases between them. The CDR3 bases are TGTGCCAGCACTAGGCAGGGGTCGGGGACCCAGTACTTC. Protein sequence: CASTRQGSGTQYF.

There are a few counts of this clone. This chain uses TRBV4-3 with TRBJ2-3; TRBD2 agrees at 12 bases. V lost 0 bases to trimming and J lost 6 bases; unmatched junction nucleotides: 10. This CDR3 contains 18 residues. The germline gives CDR1 LGHNA, CDR2 YSLEER. The CDR3 DNA is TGCGCCAGCAGCCAAGATGTGCTAGCGGGGGGGCGGCGCGATACGCAGTATTTT. Translated: CASSQDVLAGGRRDTQYF.